A selection of T cell receptor beta chains follows, all from one sample in a study of T-cell reconstitution after alpha-beta-depleted transplantation in children. One entry per CDR3 protein, called by TCRdb with MiXCR from the PCR reads. The sample has around 200,000 distinct CDR3 sequences, about 6.3% seen once. Sequenced here: PBMCs from the stem cell graft donor, sampled from the stem cell graft. These receptors all stem from a human donor who donated a stem cell graft to a child with Wiskott-Aldrich syndrome. Each CDR3 is given with its conserved first and last residue. The D gene is left open where the match is weak. Size is stated for part of the rows, as once, few or many counts, or as a class when the clone is expanded.

CDR3 | DNA | size | V | D | J
CSVGGPGNQPQHF | TGCAGCGTTGGAGGGCCGGGCAATCAGCCCCAGCATTTT | few | TRBV29-1 | - | TRBJ1-5
CASSPESGRGQPQHF | TGTGCCAGCAGCCCCGAGTCGGGGAGGGGACAGCCCCAGCATTTT | few | TRBV12-3/TRBV12-4 | - | TRBJ1-5
CASSDRGEGGYNEQFF | TGCGCCAGCAGTGACCGCGGTGAGGGTGGCTACAATGAGCAGTTCTTC | many | TRBV10-1 | - | TRBJ2-1
CSALQGTGAKNIQYF | TGCAGCGCCTTACAGGGTACGGGAGCCAAAAACATTCAGTACTTC | many | TRBV29-1 | - | TRBJ2-4
CASSPTSQGHGYTF | TGTGCCAGCAGCCCCACTTCACAGGGGCATGGCTACACCTTC | many | TRBV2 | TRBD1 | TRBJ1-2
CASEQGVGQPQHF | TGTGCCAGCGAACAGGGGGTCGGACAGCCCCAGCATTTT | many | TRBV7-6 | TRBD1 | TRBJ1-5
CASSLGVTGTGELFF | TGCGCCAGCAGCTTGGGGGTCACAGGGACCGGGGAGCTGTTTTTT | few | TRBV5-1 | - | TRBJ2-2
CASLGRMITDTQYF | TGTGCCAGCTTGGGCCGAATGATCACAGATACGCAGTATTTT | - | TRBV2 | - | TRBJ2-3
CASSEVAQGRNEKLFF | TGTGCCAGCAGTGAGGTAGCCCAAGGGCGTAATGAAAAACTGTTTTTT | many | TRBV6-1 | - | TRBJ1-4
CASSLYGGIGRGYTF | TGTGCCAGCAGCTTGTACGGGGGAATAGGTAGAGGCTACACCTTC | many | TRBV5-5 | - | TRBJ1-2
CATSRDPSGGHEQFF | TGTGCCACCAGCAGGGACCCTAGCGGGGGACATGAGCAGTTCTTC | many | TRBV15 | TRBD2 | TRBJ2-1
CSAQGGYNEQFF | TGCAGCGCGCAAGGGGGATACAATGAGCAGTTCTTC | many | TRBV29-1 | - | TRBJ2-1
CSVTPGAGGDNEQFF | TGCAGTGTCACCCCGGGGGCCGGGGGGGACAATGAGCAGTTCTTC | many | TRBV20-1 | TRBD2 | TRBJ2-1
CASNPPSRDPVGQNNEQFF | TGTGCCAGCAACCCCCCGAGTCGGGACCCAGTGGGCCAAAACAATGAGCAGTTCTTC | few | TRBV5-2 | - | TRBJ2-1
CASSLEESEKLFF | TGTGCCAGCAGTTTAGAGGAGAGTGAAAAACTGTTTTTT | many | TRBV12-3/TRBV12-4 | - | TRBJ1-4
CSVVEGSGGQPQHF | TGCAGCGTTGTAGAGGGCAGTGGCGGTCAGCCCCAGCATTTT | many | TRBV29-1 | - | TRBJ1-5
CASSLAREHYGYTF | TGTGCCAGCAGCCTCGCCAGGGAGCACTATGGCTACACCTTC | many | TRBV12-3/TRBV12-4 | - | TRBJ1-2
CASSLSPSVNTQYF | TGTGCCAGCAGTTTAAGCCCGTCGGTAAATACGCAGTATTTT | many | TRBV12-3/TRBV12-4 | - | TRBJ2-3
CASGRMNTEAFF | TGTGCCAGCGGACGGATGAACACTGAAGCTTTCTTT | many | TRBV12-3/TRBV12-4 | - | TRBJ1-1
CASSEQGYTEAFF | TGCGCCAGCAGCGAACAGGGTTACACTGAAGCTTTCTTT | many | TRBV10-1 | - | TRBJ1-1
CATSGRLADTDTQYF | TGTGCCACCAGCGGACGACTAGCGGACACAGATACGCAGTATTTT | many | TRBV15 | TRBD2 | TRBJ2-3
CASSLRTGNTEAFF | TGCGCCAGCAGCTTGAGGACAGGGAACACTGAAGCTTTCTTT | many | TRBV5-1 | TRBD1 | TRBJ1-1
CASSIVVLAGGGNEQFF | TGTGCCAGCAGCATTGTGGTTCTAGCGGGAGGCGGCAATGAGCAGTTCTTC | many | TRBV5-8 | TRBD2 | TRBJ2-1
CAISELAGKETQYF | TGTGCCATCAGTGAACTAGCGGGGAAGGAGACCCAGTACTTC | many | TRBV10-3 | TRBD2 | TRBJ2-5